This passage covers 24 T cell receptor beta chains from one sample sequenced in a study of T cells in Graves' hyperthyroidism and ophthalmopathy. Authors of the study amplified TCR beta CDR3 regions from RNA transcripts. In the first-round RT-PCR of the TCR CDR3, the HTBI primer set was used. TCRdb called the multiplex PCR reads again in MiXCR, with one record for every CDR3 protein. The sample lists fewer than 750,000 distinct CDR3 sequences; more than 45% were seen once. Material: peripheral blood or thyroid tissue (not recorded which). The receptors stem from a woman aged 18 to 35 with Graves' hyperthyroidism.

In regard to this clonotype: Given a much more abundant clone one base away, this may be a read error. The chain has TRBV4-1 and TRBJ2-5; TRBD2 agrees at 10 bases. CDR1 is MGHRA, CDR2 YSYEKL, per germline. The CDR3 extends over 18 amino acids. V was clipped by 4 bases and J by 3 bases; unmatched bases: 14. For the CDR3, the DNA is TGCGCCAGCAGCCGAGAATCCTGGACTAGCGGTGAAGAAGAGACCCAGTACTTC. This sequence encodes CASSRESWTSGEEETQYF.

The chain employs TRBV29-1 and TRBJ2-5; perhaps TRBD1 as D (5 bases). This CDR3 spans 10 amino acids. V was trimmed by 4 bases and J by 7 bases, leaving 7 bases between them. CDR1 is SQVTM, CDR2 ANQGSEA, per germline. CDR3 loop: CSVVRGTQYF. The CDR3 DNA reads TGCAGCGTTGTTAGGGGGACCCAGTACTTC. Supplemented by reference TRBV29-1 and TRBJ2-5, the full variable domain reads SAVISQKPSRDICQRGTSLTIQCQVDSQVTMMFWYRQQPGQSLTLIATANQGSEATYESGFVIDKFPISRPNLTFSTLTVSNMSPEDSSIYLCSVVRGTQYFGPGTRLLVL.

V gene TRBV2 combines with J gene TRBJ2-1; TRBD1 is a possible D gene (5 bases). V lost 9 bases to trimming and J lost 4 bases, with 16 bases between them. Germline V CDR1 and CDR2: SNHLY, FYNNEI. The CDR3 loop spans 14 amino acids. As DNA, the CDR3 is TGTGCCAGTCTCCTTGGGGCAGTTTACAATGAGCAGTTCTTC. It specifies CASLLGAVYNEQFF.

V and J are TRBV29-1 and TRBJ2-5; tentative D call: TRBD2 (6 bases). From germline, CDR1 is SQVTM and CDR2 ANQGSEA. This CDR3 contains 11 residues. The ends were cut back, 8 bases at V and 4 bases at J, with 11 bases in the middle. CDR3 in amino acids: CSRERGETQYF. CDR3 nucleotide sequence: TGCAGCCGGGAGCGAGGAGAGACCCAGTACTTC.

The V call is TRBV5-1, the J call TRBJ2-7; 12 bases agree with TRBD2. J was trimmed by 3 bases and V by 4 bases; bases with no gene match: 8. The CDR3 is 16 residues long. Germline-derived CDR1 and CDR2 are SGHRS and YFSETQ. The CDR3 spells CASSPTASGRGYEQYF. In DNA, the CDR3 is TGCGCCAGCAGCCCCACGGCTAGCGGGAGGGGCTACGAGCAGTACTTC. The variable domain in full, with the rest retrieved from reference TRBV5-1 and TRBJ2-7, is KAGVTQTPRYLIKTRGQQVTLSCSPISGHRSVSWYQQTPGQGLQFLFEYFSETQRNKGNFPGRFSGRQFSNSRSEMNVSTLELGDSALYLCASSPTASGRGYEQYFGPGTRLTVT.

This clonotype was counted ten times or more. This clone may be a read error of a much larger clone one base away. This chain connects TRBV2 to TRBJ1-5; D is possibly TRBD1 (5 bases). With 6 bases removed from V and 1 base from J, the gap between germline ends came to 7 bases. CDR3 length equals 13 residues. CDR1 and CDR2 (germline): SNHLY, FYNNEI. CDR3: CASRRDSNQPQHF. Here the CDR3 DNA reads TGTGCCAGCAGGAGGGACAGCAATCAGCCCCAGCATTTT.

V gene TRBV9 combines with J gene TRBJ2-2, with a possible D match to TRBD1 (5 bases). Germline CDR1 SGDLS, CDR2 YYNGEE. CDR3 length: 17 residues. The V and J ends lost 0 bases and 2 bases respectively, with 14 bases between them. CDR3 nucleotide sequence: TGTGCCAGCAGCGTAGACCCAGGGTCTGGAAACACCGGGGAGCTGTTTTTT. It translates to CASSVDPGSGNTGELFF.

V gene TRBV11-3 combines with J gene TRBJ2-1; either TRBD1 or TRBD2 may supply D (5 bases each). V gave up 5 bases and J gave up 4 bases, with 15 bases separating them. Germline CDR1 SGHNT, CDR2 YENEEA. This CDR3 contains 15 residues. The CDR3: CASSAAGTTYNEQFF. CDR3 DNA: TGTGCCAGCAGCGCCGCCGGGACCACATACAATGAGCAGTTCTTC.

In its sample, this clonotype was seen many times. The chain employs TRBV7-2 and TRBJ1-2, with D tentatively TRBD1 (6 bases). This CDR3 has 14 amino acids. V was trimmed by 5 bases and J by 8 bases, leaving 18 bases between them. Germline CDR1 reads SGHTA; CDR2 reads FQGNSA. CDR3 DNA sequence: TGTGCCAGCAGCCCCGACACAGGGTTAAAGGGCTACACCTTC. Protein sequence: CASSPDTGLKGYTF.

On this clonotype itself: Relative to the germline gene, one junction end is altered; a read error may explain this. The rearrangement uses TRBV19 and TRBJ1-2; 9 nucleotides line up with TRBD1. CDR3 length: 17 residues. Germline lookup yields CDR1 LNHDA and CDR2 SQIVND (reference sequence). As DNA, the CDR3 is TGCGCCAGCAGCCTTGTTCTGGGACAGGGTTATTCGCATGGCTACACCTTC. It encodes CASSLVLGQGYSHGYTF.

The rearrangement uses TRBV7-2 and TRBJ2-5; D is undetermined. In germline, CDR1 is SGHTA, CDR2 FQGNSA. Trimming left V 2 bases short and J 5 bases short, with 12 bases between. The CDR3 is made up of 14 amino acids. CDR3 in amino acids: CASSLLGIRETQYF. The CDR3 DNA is TGTGCCAGCAGCTTACTCGGTATCCGGGAGACCCAGTACTTC.

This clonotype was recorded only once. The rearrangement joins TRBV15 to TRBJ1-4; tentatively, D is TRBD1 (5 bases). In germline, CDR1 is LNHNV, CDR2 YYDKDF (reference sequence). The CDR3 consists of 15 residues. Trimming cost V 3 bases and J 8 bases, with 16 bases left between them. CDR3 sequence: CATSSYEGDSEKLFF. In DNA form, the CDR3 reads TGTGCCACCAGCAGTTACGAAGGGGACTCGGAAAAACTGTTTTTT.

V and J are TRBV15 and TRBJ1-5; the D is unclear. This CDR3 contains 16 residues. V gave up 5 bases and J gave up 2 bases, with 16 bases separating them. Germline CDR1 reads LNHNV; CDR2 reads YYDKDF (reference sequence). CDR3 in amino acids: CATSGRTVSGNQPQHF. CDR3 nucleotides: TGTGCCACCAGCGGACGGACGGTTTCAGGCAATCAGCCCCAGCATTTT.

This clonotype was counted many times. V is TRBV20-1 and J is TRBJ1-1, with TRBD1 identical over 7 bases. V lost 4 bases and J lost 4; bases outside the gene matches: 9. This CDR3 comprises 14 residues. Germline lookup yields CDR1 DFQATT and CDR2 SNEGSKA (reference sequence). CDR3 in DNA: TGCAGTGCTATGGACAGGCGATTGAGCACTGAAGCTTTCTTT. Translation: CSAMDRRLSTEAFF.

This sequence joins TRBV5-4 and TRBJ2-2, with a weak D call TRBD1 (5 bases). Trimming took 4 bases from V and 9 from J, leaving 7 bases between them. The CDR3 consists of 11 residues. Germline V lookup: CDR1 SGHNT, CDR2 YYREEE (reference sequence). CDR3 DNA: TGTGCCAGCAGCCCGGACAGGGAGCTGTTTTTT. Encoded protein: CASSPDRELFF.

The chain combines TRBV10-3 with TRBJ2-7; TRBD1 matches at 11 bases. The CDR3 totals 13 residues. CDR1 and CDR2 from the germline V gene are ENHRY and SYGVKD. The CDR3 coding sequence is TGTGCTAGTCGGACAGGGGGCATCAGCGAGCAGTACTTC. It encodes CASRTGGISEQYF.

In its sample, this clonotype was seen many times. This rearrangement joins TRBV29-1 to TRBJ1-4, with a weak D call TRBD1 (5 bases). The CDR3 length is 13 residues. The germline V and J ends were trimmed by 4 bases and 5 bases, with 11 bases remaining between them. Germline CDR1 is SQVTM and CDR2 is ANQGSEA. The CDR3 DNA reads TGCAGCGTTGGAGGGACGGAGAATGAAAAACTGTTTTTT. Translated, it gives CSVGGTENEKLFF.

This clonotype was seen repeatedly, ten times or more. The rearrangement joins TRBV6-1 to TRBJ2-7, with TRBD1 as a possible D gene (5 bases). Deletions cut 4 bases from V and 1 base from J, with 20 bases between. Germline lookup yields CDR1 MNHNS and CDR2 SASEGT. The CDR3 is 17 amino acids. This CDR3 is CASSVSQGSFSSYEQYF. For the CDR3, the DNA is TGTGCCAGCAGTGTTTCTCAGGGATCTTTCTCGTCCTACGAGCAGTACTTC.

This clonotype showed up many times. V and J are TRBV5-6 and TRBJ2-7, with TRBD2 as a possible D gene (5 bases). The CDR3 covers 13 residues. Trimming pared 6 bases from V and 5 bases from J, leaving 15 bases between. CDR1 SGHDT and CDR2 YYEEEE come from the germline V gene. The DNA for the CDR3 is TGTGCCAGCACTTACGGGGTATCAAACGAGCAGTACTTC. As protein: CASTYGVSNEQYF.

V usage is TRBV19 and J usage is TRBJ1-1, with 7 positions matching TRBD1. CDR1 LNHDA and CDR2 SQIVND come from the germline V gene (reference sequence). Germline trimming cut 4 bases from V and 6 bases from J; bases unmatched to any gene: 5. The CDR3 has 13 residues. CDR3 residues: CASSTGGIPEAFF. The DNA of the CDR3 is TGTGCCAGTAGTACAGGGGGAATCCCTGAAGCTTTCTTT.

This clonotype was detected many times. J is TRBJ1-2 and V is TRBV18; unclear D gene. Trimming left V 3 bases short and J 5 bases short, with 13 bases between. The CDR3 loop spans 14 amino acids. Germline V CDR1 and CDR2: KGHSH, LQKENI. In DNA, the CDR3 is TGTGCCAGCTCACCGGGAATGGACCTATATGGCTACACCTTC. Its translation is CASSPGMDLYGYTF. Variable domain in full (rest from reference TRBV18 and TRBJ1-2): NAGVMQNPRHLVRRRGQEARLRCSPMKGHSHVYWYRQLPEEGLKFMVYLQKENIIDESGMPKERFSAEFPKEGPSILRIQQVVRGDSAAYFCASSPGMDLYGYTFGSGTRLTVV.

CDR3 nucleotide sequence: TGTGCCAGCAGCGCCCGGGACTCGCGCTCCTACGAGCAGTACTTC. Amino acids: CASSARDSRSYEQYF. This chain joins TRBV7-6 and TRBJ2-7, with D possibly TRBD2 on 6 matching bases. Germline V gene data show CDR1 as SGHVS and CDR2 as FNYEAQ. The CDR3 sequence is 15 residues long. Deletions cut 5 bases from V and 0 bases from J, with 14 bases between.

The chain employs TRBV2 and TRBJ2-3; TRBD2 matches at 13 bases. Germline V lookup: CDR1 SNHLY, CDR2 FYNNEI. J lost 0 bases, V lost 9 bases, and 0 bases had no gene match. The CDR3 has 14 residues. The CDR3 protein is CARGLAGSTDTQYF. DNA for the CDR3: TGTGCCAGGGGACTAGCGGGGAGCACAGATACGCAGTATTTT. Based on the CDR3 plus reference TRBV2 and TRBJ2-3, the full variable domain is EPEVTQTPSHQVTQMGQEVILRCVPISNHLYFYWYRQILGQKVEFLVSFYNNEISEKSEIFDDQFSVERPDGSNFTLKIRSTKLEDSAMYFCARGLAGSTDTQYFGPGTRLTVL.

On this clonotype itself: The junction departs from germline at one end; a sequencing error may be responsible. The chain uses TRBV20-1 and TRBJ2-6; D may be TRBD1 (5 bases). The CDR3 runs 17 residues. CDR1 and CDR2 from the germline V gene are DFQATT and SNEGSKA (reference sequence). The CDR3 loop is CSARSMLQGDWANVLTF. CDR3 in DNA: TGCAGTGCTAGATCTATGTTGCAGGGTGATTGGGCTAACGTCCTGACTTTC.